These 5 T cell receptor beta chains were sequenced from one sample in a study of siplizumab effects on memory and regulatory T cells. These receptors lack a known antigen. Sequencing was performed with immunoSEQ multiplex PCR; in TCRdb, only in-frame clones are kept and a portion is missing. The data hold about 9,900 clones, with around 40% observed a single time. Cells from the mixed lymphocyte reaction underwent coculture for roughly six days at 37 degrees C. The sample taken for sequencing was CFSE-low (dividing) CD4+ T cells sorted from an allogeneic mixed lymphocyte reaction. These receptors came from a human donor in good health; the cells came from an allogeneic mixed lymphocyte reaction.

This clone turned up a few times. The chain joins TRBV6-5 to TRBJ2-7; TRBD2 matches at 9 bases. This CDR3 spans 14 amino acids. Trimming at V came to 2 bases and at J to 5 bases, leaving 4 bases not matched to a gene. Germline CDR1 is MNHEY and CDR2 is SVGAGI. CDR3 amino acids: CASSYRREGDEQYF. The CDR3, as DNA: TGTGCCAGCAGTTACAGGCGGGAGGGCGACGAGCAGTACTTC.

The chain recombines TRBV29-1 with TRBJ2-1; 8 nucleotides agree with TRBD1. The CDR3 contains 13 residues. The V gene end was trimmed by 6 bases and the J gene end by 4 bases; junction bases not matched to a gene: 5. Germline values: CDR1 SQVTM, CDR2 ANQGSEA. The CDR3, as DNA: TGCAGCGTGGTCCGGGACAGGTACAATGAGCAGTTCTTC. As protein: CSVVRDRYNEQFF.

The V call is TRBV28, the J call TRBJ2-6; 8 bases match TRBD1. CDR3 length: 15 amino acids. V was clipped by 5 bases and J by 4 bases; unmatched bases: 4. Germline V gene data show CDR1 as MDHEN and CDR2 as SYDVKM. CDR3 sequence: CASSRTGLGANVLTF. Here the CDR3 DNA reads TGTGCCAGCAGTCGGACAGGGCTCGGGGCCAACGTCCTGACTTTC. Together with reference TRBV28 and TRBJ2-6, the CDR3 gives the full variable domain: DVKVTQSSRYLVKRTGEKVFLECVQDMDHENMFWYRQDPGLGLRLIYFSYDVKMKEKGDIPEGYSVSREKKERFSLILESASTNQTSMYLCASSRTGLGANVLTFGAGSRLTVL.

This clone was picked up a small number of times. V is TRBV6-1 and J is TRBJ2-2, with a tentative D call TRBD2 (5 bases). Trimming removed 7 bases at V and 4 bases at J, with 13 bases between. Germline lookup yields CDR1 MNHNS and CDR2 SASEGT. CDR3 size: 14 residues. The CDR3 DNA sequence: TGTGCCAGCATTACTAGTTTAGGCACCGGGGAGCTGTTTTTT. This codes for CASITSLGTGELFF.

By proportion, this clone is medium-sized (0.01 to 0.1%). V gene TRBV6-5 combines with J gene TRBJ1-2, with TRBD1 matching over 9 bases. Germline trimming cut 2 bases from V and 7 bases from J; bases unmatched to any gene: 5. Germline assignment: CDR1 MNHEY and CDR2 SVGAGI. The CDR3 is 14 residues long. CDR3 sequence: CASSYLRQGGGYTF. For the CDR3, the DNA is TGTGCCAGCAGTTACCTCCGACAGGGGGGTGGCTACACCTTC.